Presented here are 8 T cell receptor beta chains from one specimen sequenced in a study of CD8 T cells in Susac syndrome. Random hexamers primed reverse transcription of about 0.45 to 1 ug RNA. One entry per CDR3 protein results from TCRdb running MiXCR on the immunoSEQ multiplex PCR reads. The data show 250,000 to 300,000 distinct CDR3 sequences, almost 85% seen once. Sequencing was done on a sample of CD8+ T cells from PBMCs. These receptors were collected from a human donor with multiple sclerosis.

This chain connects TRBV2 to TRBJ2-1; TRBD2 matches at 7 bases. CDR3 size: 15 residues. The V and J ends lost 4 bases and 4 bases, in that order; junction bases with no gene match: 7. Germline V CDR1 and CDR2: SNHLY, FYNNEI. CDR3 coding DNA: TGTGCCAGCAGTGGGCCTAGCGGACTATACAATGAGCAGTTCTTC. Translating gives CASSGPSGLYNEQFF.

The chain joins TRBV7-2 to TRBJ2-1, with 7 bases matching TRBD2. V was clipped by 5 bases and J by 8 bases; unmatched bases: 12. CDR3 length: 15 amino acids. The germline gives CDR1 SGHTA, CDR2 FQGNSA. Here the CDR3 reads CASSTPTSVVDEQFF. The CDR3 nucleotides read TGTGCCAGCAGCACCCCAACTAGCGTTGTGGATGAGCAGTTCTTC. Complete variable domain (other parts from reference TRBV7-2 and TRBJ2-1): GAGVSQSPSNKVTEKGKDVELRCDPISGHTALYWYRQSLGQGLEFLIYFQGNSAPDKSGLPSDRFSAERTGGSVSTLTIQRTQQEDSAVYLCASSTPTSVVDEQFFGPGTRLTVL.

The rearrangement uses TRBV7-6 and TRBJ1-6, with 9 bases identical to TRBD1. V shed 2 bases and J 11 bases; nucleotides not matched to a gene: 19. The CDR3 has 19 residues. CDR1 is SGHVS, CDR2 FNYEAQ, per germline. The CDR3, as DNA: TGTGCCAGCAGCTTAAATTGGGGACAGGGAACGAGGTCCTTGGCACCCCTCCACTTT. This sequence encodes CASSLNWGQGTRSLAPLHF.

The V gene is TRBV28, the J gene TRBJ1-4; a possible D gene is TRBD1 (6 bases). Trimming took 5 bases from V and 1 from J, leaving 8 bases between them. Germline CDR1 is MDHEN and CDR2 is SYDVKM. The CDR3 is 14 residues long. CDR3 sequence reads: CASSPDRTNEKLFF. CDR3 bases: TGTGCCAGCAGTCCGGACAGAACTAATGAAAAACTGTTTTTT.

The J gene is TRBJ1-5, the V gene TRBV7-2; the D gene is possibly TRBD1 (6 bases). Germline V gene data show CDR1 as SGHTA and CDR2 as FQGNSA. V gave up 5 bases and J gave up 0 bases, with 17 bases separating them. The CDR3 runs to 17 residues. For the CDR3, the DNA is TGTGCCAGCAGCCCAGGAGGGGGGGGATTTAGCAATCAGCCCCAGCATTTT. This codes for CASSPGGGGFSNQPQHF.

The gene calls are TRBV24-1 and TRBJ2-3; the D call may be TRBD1 or TRBD2 (5 bases each). The V and J ends lost 4 bases and 5 bases respectively, with 15 bases between them. CDR1 is KGHDR, CDR2 SFDVKD, per germline. This CDR3 is built from 15 residues. Here the CDR3 DNA reads TGTGCCACCAGTGAGGGACGTCGGTGGTTAGATACGCAGTATTTT. As protein: CATSEGRRWLDTQYF.

The chain carries TRBV10-3 and TRBJ2-1, with D hard to call. The germline V gene encodes CDR1 ENHRY and CDR2 SYGVKD. The CDR3 is 12 amino acids. V gave up 3 bases and J gave up 2 bases, with 2 bases separating them. The CDR3 nucleotides read TGTGCCATCAGTGAACCCTACAATGAGCAGTTCTTC. Translating gives CAISEPYNEQFF.

This chain links TRBV11-2 with TRBJ2-5, with D tentatively TRBD2 (7 bases). V was clipped by 5 bases and J by 5 bases, with 18 bases between them. CDR3 length: 15 residues. Germline assignment: CDR1 SGHAT and CDR2 FQNNGV. CDR3 in amino acids: CASSPLGGQRETQYF. The CDR3 nucleotides read TGTGCCAGCAGCCCCCTCGGGGGGCAACGCGAGACCCAGTACTTC.